Listed here are 17 T cell receptor beta chains from one sample, sequenced in a study of technical replicates of blood from a few donors. Data came from immunoSEQ multiplex PCR; TCRdb stores just in-frame clones and leaves some out. The table shows more than 90,000 clones, with approximately 95% occurring only once. What was sequenced was T cells isolated from PBMCs. The receptors stem from a human donor in good health.

The chain recombines TRBV6-1 with TRBJ2-7; 7 nucleotides line up with TRBD1. Unmatched junction bases numbered 7, after V lost 8 bases and J lost 0 bases. Germline CDR1 reads MNHNS; CDR2 reads SASEGT. The CDR3 contains 14 residues. The CDR3 DNA reads TGTGCCAGCGTCCGGGCAGGGGGCTCCTACGAGCAGTACTTC. Residues: CASVRAGGSYEQYF.

CDR3 DNA sequence: TGTGCCAGCAGCGAGTATTCCAAGCCTAGCACAGATACGCAGTATTTT. Translating gives CASSEYSKPSTDTQYF. The J gene is TRBJ2-3, the V gene TRBV7-9; D gene ambiguous. CDR3 length equals 16 residues. Trimming removed 5 bases from V and 0 bases from J, with 15 bases in between. CDR1 is SEHNR and CDR2 is FQNEAQ in the germline V gene (reference sequence).

The rearrangement joins TRBV2 to TRBJ1-2, with D perhaps matching TRBD1 (5 bases). V shed 11 bases and J shed 3 bases, with 16 bases lying between them. The CDR3 loop spans 13 amino acids. Germline CDR1 SNHLY, CDR2 FYNNEI. The CDR3 DNA sequence: TGTGCCTCGGAAGGTGGGGGGGACTATGGCTACACCTTC. This gives the protein CASEGGGDYGYTF.

The chain couples TRBV28 to TRBJ1-1; unclear D gene. The CDR3 loop spans 13 amino acids. Deletions cut 4 bases from V and 8 bases from J, with 14 bases between. Germline CDR1 reads MDHEN; CDR2 reads SYDVKM. The CDR3 DNA follows: TGTGCCAGCAGTTCGAGCGGTGCGCCCGAAGCTTTCTTT. Protein: CASSSSGAPEAFF.

This clone was picked up one time. The chain has TRBV10-2 and TRBJ2-3, with TRBD2 matching 8 bases. The CDR3 loop spans 14 amino acids. V shed 8 bases and J 2 bases; nucleotides not matched to a gene: 6. Looked up from germline, CDR1 is WSHSY and CDR2 is SAAADI. This chain's CDR3 is CASGQREITDTQYF. The CDR3 DNA sequence: TGCGCCAGCGGGCAGCGGGAGATCACAGATACGCAGTATTTT.

The rearrangement links TRBV2 to TRBJ2-5; the D is unclear. The CDR3 is 12 amino acids. Germline loops: CDR1 SNHLY, CDR2 FYNNEI. The ends were cut back, 4 bases at V and 4 bases at J, with 7 bases in the middle. CDR3 nucleotides: TGTGCCAGCAGTGCGGTACGAGAGACCCAGTACTTC. Translating it yields CASSAVRETQYF. Looking up the rest from reference TRBV2 and TRBJ2-5 gives the full variable domain: EPEVTQTPSHQVTQMGQEVILRCVPISNHLYFYWYRQILGQKVEFLVSFYNNEISEKSEIFDDQFSVERPDGSNFTLKIRSTKLEDSAMYFCASSAVRETQYFGPGTRLLVL.

This clone showed up just once. CDR3 coding DNA: TGTGCCAGCAGCTCACTACAGGGAAGGGACACTGAAGCTTTCTTT. It yields the protein CASSSLQGRDTEAFF. The chain uses TRBV7-8 and TRBJ1-1, with D possibly TRBD1 on 6 matching bases. Trimming removed 4 bases at V and 3 bases at J, with 15 bases between. Germline V gene lookup returns CDR1 SGHVS and CDR2 FQNEAQ. The CDR3 length is 15 residues.

In its sample, this clone was seen once. The V gene is TRBV15, the J gene TRBJ2-7; no definite D call. This CDR3 contains 11 residues. Germline V lookup: CDR1 LNHNV, CDR2 YYDKDF (reference sequence). The V end was cut by 4 bases, the J end by 6 bases, with 7 bases between. The CDR3 DNA sequence: TGTGCCACCAGCAATCATGTCGAGCAGTACTTC. This sequence encodes CATSNHVEQYF. The full variable domain, its missing parts supplied by reference TRBV15 and TRBJ2-7, is DAMVIQNPRYQVTQFGKPVTLSCSQTLNHNVMYWYQQKSSQAPKLLFHYYDKDFNNEADTPDNFQSRRPNTSFCFLDIRSPGLGDTAMYLCATSNHVEQYFGPGTRLTVT.

The CDR3 bases are TGTGCCAGCAGTCCACTGGGGGGTATGAATTCACCCCTCCACTTT. This translates into CASSPLGGMNSPLHF. The V gene is TRBV6-1, the J gene TRBJ1-6; a weak D match, TRBD1 (5 bases). Germline V CDR1 and CDR2: MNHNS, SASEGT. Trimming took 5 bases from V and 7 from J, leaving 15 bases between them. The CDR3 loop spans 15 amino acids.

In this sample, this clone turned up a few times. The chain joins TRBV2 to TRBJ1-5; tentatively, D is TRBD1 (6 bases). CDR3 size: 14 residues. Trimming removed 7 bases from V and 11 bases from J, with 21 bases in between. The germline V gene encodes CDR1 SNHLY and CDR2 FYNNEI. In DNA, the CDR3 is TGTGCCAGCATAGGAACCGGGACAAAGGCGGCCCAGCATTTT. Encoded protein: CASIGTGTKAAQHF.

Worth noting for this clone: One end of the junction is discordant with germline, which a read error may explain. The rearrangement links TRBV10-3 to TRBJ2-1; TRBD2 matches 9 bases. The CDR3 sequence is 15 residues long. Germline CDR1 and CDR2: ENHRY and SYGVKD. The CDR3 DNA follows: TGTGCCTCAGAGGCGCGGGAGGGCTCCCACAATGAGCAGTTCTTC. Translation gives CASEAREGSHNEQFF.

The chain combines TRBV6-5 with TRBJ1-1, with a weak D call TRBD1 (5 bases). Trimming removed 0 bases from V and 1 base from J, with 9 bases in between. Germline values: CDR1 MNHEY, CDR2 SVGAGI. This CDR3 spans 15 amino acids. The CDR3 DNA follows: TGTGCCAGCAGTTACTCGAGTCAGGGGAACACTGAAGCTTTCTTT. Protein sequence: CASSYSSQGNTEAFF.

The genes are TRBV27 and TRBJ2-2, with D possibly matching TRBD1 (6 bases). This CDR3 has 16 amino acids. In germline, CDR1 is MNHEY, CDR2 SMNVEV (reference sequence). V dropped 3 bases and J dropped 6 bases, with 17 bases sitting between them. CDR3 sequence reads: CASSFSRTVAPGELFF. DNA for the CDR3: TGTGCCAGCAGTTTCTCTAGGACAGTAGCTCCCGGGGAGCTGTTTTTT.

CDR3 residues: CASSARGQPTNEKLFF. Written as DNA, the CDR3 is TGTGCCAGCAGCGCTAGAGGACAGCCAACTAATGAAAAACTGTTTTTT. The chain joins TRBV9 to TRBJ1-4; TRBD1 might be the D (6 bases). The CDR3 is 16 amino acids. V gave up 3 bases and J gave up 0 bases, with 12 bases separating them. Germline loops: CDR1 SGDLS, CDR2 YYNGEE.

The CDR3 is CASSQVKPTNTGELFF. The CDR3 region has the DNA TGTGCCAGCAGCCAAGTTAAGCCTACGAACACCGGGGAGCTGTTTTTT. The V call is TRBV14, the J call TRBJ2-2; D gene unclear. The CDR3 is made up of 16 amino acids. CDR1 is SGHDN, CDR2 FVKESK, per germline. The V end was cut by 1 base, the J end by 0 bases, with 9 bases between.

This rearrangement joins TRBV7-8 to TRBJ1-2; 10 positions match TRBD1. Per germline, CDR1 SGHVS and CDR2 FQNEAQ. The CDR3 loop spans 19 amino acids. The V segment lost 1 base and the J segment 1 base; nucleotides outside the gene matches: 12. DNA for the CDR3: TGTGCCAGCAGCTTAGTATCCGGGACAGGGGATCCCCTTAACTATGGCTACACCTTC. Translated, it gives CASSLVSGTGDPLNYGYTF.

J is TRBJ2-7 and V is TRBV18; 9 bases are shared with TRBD2. The CDR3 runs to 16 residues. The germline CDR1 and CDR2 sequences are KGHSH and LQKENI. The V gene end was trimmed by 2 bases and the J gene end by 0 bases; junction bases not matched to a gene: 5. The CDR3, as DNA: TGTGCCAGCTCACCATTCGGTAGCGGGAGCTCCTACGAGCAGTACTTC. Translating gives CASSPFGSGSSYEQYF.